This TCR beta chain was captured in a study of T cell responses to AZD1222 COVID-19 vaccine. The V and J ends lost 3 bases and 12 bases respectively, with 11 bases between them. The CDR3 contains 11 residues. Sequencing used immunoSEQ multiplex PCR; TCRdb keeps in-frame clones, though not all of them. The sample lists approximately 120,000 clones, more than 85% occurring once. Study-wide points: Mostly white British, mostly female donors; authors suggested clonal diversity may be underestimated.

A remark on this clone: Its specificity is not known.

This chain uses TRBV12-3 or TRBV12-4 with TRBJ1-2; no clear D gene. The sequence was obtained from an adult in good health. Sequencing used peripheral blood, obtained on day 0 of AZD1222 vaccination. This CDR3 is CASSFGVIDTF. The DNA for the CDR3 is TGTGCCAGCAGTTTCGGTGTAATAGACACCTTC.